Listed below are T cell receptor beta chains from one sample, sequenced in a study of shared clonotypes between healthy human individuals. Generated by immunoSEQ multiplex PCR, the TCRdb table keeps only in-frame clones and is missing some. Of about 2.3 million clones in the sample, more than 80% were seen once. The sample was naive CD4+ T cells from PBMCs. All receptors derive from a man between 18 and 35 years old in good health. Some clones in this sample may be carry-over from other donors' samples. The CDR3 runs from the conserved cysteine through the conserved F or W. The D gene is left open where the match is weak. The size entry is marked missing in some rows and otherwise reads once, few, many or a size class.

>TRBV5-6|TRBJ2-2|.|.
TGTGCCAGCAGCCCGCGCAGCGGGGAGCTGTTTTTT
CASSPRSGELFF
>TRBV28|TRBJ2-5|.|TRBD2
TGTGCCACCAGTCGGGGGGGGCAGACCCAGTACTTC
CATSRGGQTQYF
>TRBV5-1|TRBJ1-3|.|.
TGCGCCAGCAGCTTAGGGGTAACTGGAAACACCATATATTTT
CASSLGVTGNTIYF
>TRBV7-9|TRBJ1-1|.|.
TGTGCCAGCAGCTCCCCCCGGGCAGACACTGAAGCTTTCTTT
CASSSPRADTEAFF
>TRBV7-2|TRBJ2-7|.|.
TGTGCCAGCAGCTCCAGCTACCCCTACGAGCAGTACTTC
CASSSSYPYEQYF
>TRBV29-1|TRBJ1-1|.|TRBD1
TGCAGTATTGACAGGGAGGAGGGCACTGAAGCTTTCTTT
CSIDREEGTEAFF
>TRBV5-4|TRBJ2-3|once|.
TGTGCCAGCCGTTGGGCCGGAGCTAGCACAGATACGCAGTATTTT
CASRWAGASTDTQYF
>TRBV19|TRBJ1-1|once|TRBD1
TGTGCCAGTAGTTCCCCGGGACAGGTGAACACTGAAGCTTTCTTT
CASSSPGQVNTEAFF
>TRBV5-4|TRBJ1-1|.|.
TGTGCCAGCAGGTCCGGAGAACTGAACACTGAAGCTTTCTTT
CASRSGELNTEAFF
>TRBV11-3|TRBJ2-7|.|TRBD2
TGTGCCAGCAGCCTGACTTTAGCGGGAGAGAACGAGCAGTACTTC
CASSLTLAGENEQYF
>TRBV28|TRBJ1-1|.|.
TGTGCCAGCAGATTGCTAGGGGTGAACACTGAAGCTTTCTTT
CASRLLGVNTEAFF
>TRBV28|TRBJ1-1|.|.
TGTGCCAGCAGACGGACAGCTGAAGCTTTCTTT
CASRRTAEAFF
>TRBV4-1|TRBJ2-4|.|.
TGCGCCAGCAGCGCCGGGGGGCTGCTGGGGAAAGCCAAAAACATTCAGTACTTC
CASSAGGLLGKAKNIQYF
>TRBV2|TRBJ1-2|.|.
TGTGCCAGCAGCCCGAGCGGGGCCGGTGGCTACACCTTC
CASSPSGAGGYTF
>TRBV29-1|TRBJ1-4|.|.
TGCAGCGCCAACGACGGGCCGAATGAAAAACTGTTTTTT
CSANDGPNEKLFF
>TRBV10-2|TRBJ2-7|.|.
TGCGCCAGCCTGACAAGCGCGGGCTACGAGCAGTACTTC
CASLTSAGYEQYF
>TRBV6-5|TRBJ1-1|.|TRBD1
TGTGCCAGCAGTTACTCGGGACAGGGGGTATGGACTGAAGCTTTCTTT
CASSYSGQGVWTEAFF
>TRBV27|TRBJ2-3|.|.
TGTGCCAGCAGGGTAATTAGCACAGATACGCAGTATTTT
CASRVISTDTQYF
>TRBV29-1|TRBJ1-1|.|.
TGCAGCGCAGGAGGGAGGGCCCACGCTGAAGCTTTCTTT
CSAGGRAHAEAFF
>TRBV28|TRBJ2-1|.|TRBD1
TGTGCCAGCAGAGGGGGCGGAGACGACAATGAGCAGTTCTTC
CASRGGGDDNEQFF
>TRBV28|TRBJ2-6|.|TRBD1
TGTGCCAGCAGCGGACAGGGCTTCTCTGGGGCCAACGTCCTGACTTTC
CASSGQGFSGANVLTF
>TRBV5-1|TRBJ1-1|.|TRBD1
TGCGCCAGCAAAACAGGGGGGGCTGAAGCTTTCTTT
CASKTGGAEAFF
>TRBV7-9|TRBJ2-3|.|.
TGTGCCACCACAGACAGGAACACAGATACGCAGTATTTT
CATTDRNTDTQYF
>TRBV28|TRBJ1-1|.|.
TGTGCCAGCAGTTTAGGCGGCAGGTCGAGGGCTTTCTTT
CASSLGGRSRAFF
>TRBV7-3|TRBJ1-1|.|TRBD1
TGTGCCAGCAGTCCTCCGGGGAGGGGGCGAACTGAAGCTTTCTTT
CASSPPGRGRTEAFF
>TRBV11-3|TRBJ2-5|once|.
TGTGCCAGCAGCTTTAGCGGTGGCGAGACCCAGTACTTC
CASSFSGGETQYF
>TRBV5-1|TRBJ2-7|.|.
TGCGCCAGCAGCTTGGAGGGGGGACAGACGGTAGAGCAGTACTTC
CASSLEGGQTVEQYF
>TRBV5-4|TRBJ2-3|.|.
TGTGCCAGCAGCTTGCAGCCAGACACAGATACGCAGTATTTT
CASSLQPDTDTQYF
>TRBV5-5|TRBJ1-2|.|.
TGTGCCAGCAGCTTGCAGGCAGCCGGCTATGGCTACACCTTC
CASSLQAAGYGYTF
>TRBV7-3|TRBJ2-5|.|.
TGTGCCAGCAGCCAATCAGGAATTGAGGAGACCCAGTACTTC
CASSQSGIEETQYF
>TRBV18|TRBJ2-3|.|TRBD2
TGTGCCAGCTCACCCTTCGAGGTAGCGGGAGGCACAGATACGCAGTATTTT
CASSPFEVAGGTDTQYF
>TRBV30|TRBJ1-5|few|TRBD1
TGTGCCTGGAGTGTACGGACAGGGGGCGGTCAGCCCCAGCATTTT
CAWSVRTGGGQPQHF
>TRBV5-1|TRBJ2-3|once|.
TGCGCCAGCAACGTACAGGCGGGCACAGATACGCAGTATTTT
CASNVQAGTDTQYF
>TRBV5-1|TRBJ2-2|.|.
TGCGCCAGCAGCCCCCCGTGGAGGCTGAACACCGGGGAGCTGTTTTTT
CASSPPWRLNTGELFF
>TRBV27|TRBJ2-3|.|TRBD2
TGTGCCAGCAGTCGCCCGGGACTAGCATCCAATACGCAGTATTTT
CASSRPGLASNTQYF
>TRBV5-1|TRBJ2-1|.|.
TGCGCCAGCAGCTTGTTCGGGACCCCCAATGCGAATGAGCAGTTCTTC
CASSLFGTPNANEQFF
>TRBV6-1|TRBJ1-4|.|.
TGTGCCAGCAGTCATTGGGGGGGAGGTAATGAAAAACTGTTTTTT
CASSHWGGGNEKLFF
>TRBV30|TRBJ1-3|.|.
TGTGCCTGGACTAGACAGGCGACCTCTGGAAACACCATATATTTT
CAWTRQATSGNTIYF
>TRBV7-3|TRBJ2-2|.|.
TGTGCCAGCAGTCAGGTGGGACACACCGGGGAGCTGTTTTTT
CASSQVGHTGELFF
>TRBV10-3|TRBJ1-3|once|.
TGTGCCATCAGTGACCCGGCTGGCCCTGGAAACACCATATATTTT
CAISDPAGPGNTIYF